The sequence of this T cell receptor (beta chain) was determined in a study of HIV-infected patients and healthy controls. Study-level information: CD4 counts in most of the 16 patients increased modestly yet significantly but stayed below normal.

V lost 7 bases and J 3 bases, leaving 9 bases between the germline ends. Germline V gene data show CDR1 as MDHEN and CDR2 as SYDVKM. The CDR3 contains 12 residues. Findings and limits, study-wide: CDR3 sharing between individuals was lower in HIV-infected patients than in healthy controls. Compared with controls, mean Gini indices were significantly raised in HIV-infected repertoires, possibly indicating oligoclonality.

All unsorted peripheral T cells were captured because whole blood was used without fractionation. A roughly 2.5 ml peripheral blood sample was taken for RNA. This clonotype is judged medium-sized. No antigen is known for it. cDNA was made from approximately 0.55 ug RNA using alpha and beta constant primers. Alpha and beta chain libraries were made separately by chain-specific third strand synthesis with multiplexing indices. One entry per CDR3 protein, called by TCRdb with MiXCR from the 5' RACE reads. The table includes roughly 7,500 distinct CDR3 sequences, less than 9% detected once. This clonotype was sampled from an adult with HIV infection. Sequenced material: blood, taken before antiretroviral therapy. The chain combines TRBV28 with TRBJ1-2; weak D call: TRBD1 (6 bases). CDR3 DNA: TGTGCCAGCATGAGACAGGACTATGGCTACACCTTC. Amino acid sequence: CASMRQDYGYTF.